The 11 T cell receptor beta chains below come from one sample, sequenced in a study of spatial heterogeneity in lung cancer. Study results and caveats: How many expanded intratumoral alpha and beta TCRs were present tracked the tumor mutation count, which was a count of nonsynonymous mutations.

Documented time point: sample taken at primary tumor resection. Each CDR3 protein is one row after TCRdb ran MiXCR on the 5' RACE reads. This sample carries 1,300 to 1,500 distinct CDR3 sequences, about 14% of them seen once, and the ten largest clones take roughly an eighth. Their target antigens are unknown. The sequencing used lung tumor tissue, collected at surgery. These receptors were taken from a male donor with early-stage non-small cell lung cancer.

The rearrangement uses TRBV27 and TRBJ2-7; a possible D gene is TRBD1 (6 bases). The CDR3 is 14 amino acids. Germline-derived CDR1 and CDR2 are MNHEY and SMNVEV (reference sequence). Trimming removed 6 bases from V and 7 bases from J, with 19 bases in between. CDR3 DNA: TGTGCCAGCAGCACTCAGGGGCCGAAGGGGGAGCAGTACTTC. This translates into CASSTQGPKGEQYF.

This clonotype has a handful of counts. This chain uses TRBV29-1 with TRBJ1-2, with unresolved D. Germline CDR1 SQVTM, CDR2 ANQGSEA. V gave up 3 bases and J gave up 8 bases, with 10 bases separating them. CDR3 length: 11 amino acids. This CDR3 is CSVEEGRGYTF. DNA of the CDR3: TGCAGCGTTGAGGAGGGTCGGGGCTACACCTTC.

This clonotype is large in the sample. The V call is TRBV11-2, the J call TRBJ2-5; TRBD2 is a possible D gene (6 bases). The length of the CDR3 is 14 residues. V lost 5 bases to trimming and J lost 4 bases, with 14 bases between them. CDR1 and CDR2 (germline): SGHAT, FQNNGV. The CDR3 protein is CASSTAGRVETQYF. CDR3 bases: TGTGCCAGCAGCACTGCCGGGAGAGTAGAGACCCAGTACTTC. The entire variable domain, with the rest obtained from reference TRBV11-2 and TRBJ2-5, is as follows: EAGVAQSPRYKIIEKRQSVAFWCNPISGHATLYWYQQILGQGPKLLIQFQNNGVVDDSQLPKDRFSAERLKGVDSTLKIQPAKLEDSAVYLCASSTAGRVETQYFGPGTRLLVL.

This clonotype is medium-sized in the sample. This sequence joins TRBV19 and TRBJ1-5, with a possible D match to TRBD1 (5 bases). The CDR3 is 15 residues long. The germline V gene encodes CDR1 LNHDA and CDR2 SQIVND (reference sequence). The V gene lost 7 bases and the J gene lost 0 bases, with 13 bases spanning the gap. The CDR3 protein is CASTSMGTSNQPQHF. The CDR3, as DNA: TGTGCCAGTACTAGTATGGGGACTAGCAATCAGCCCCAGCATTTT.

This clonotype was detected only a few times. This sequence joins TRBV7-2 and TRBJ1-2; D remains ambiguous. Trimming shortened V by 2 bases and J by 3 bases, and 7 bases separated the two germline ends. CDR1 and CDR2 (germline): SGHTA, FQGNSA. The length of the CDR3 is 13 residues. CDR3 sequence reads: CASSLRNDYGYTF. CDR3 nucleotide sequence: TGTGCCAGCAGCTTAAGGAATGACTATGGCTACACCTTC.

Judged by abundance, this clonotype is medium-sized (0.01 to 0.1%). V and J are TRBV29-1 and TRBJ1-1; D gene uncertain. The CDR3 is 10 amino acids. Germline CDR1 reads SQVTM; CDR2 reads ANQGSEA. Trimming took 6 bases from V and 7 from J, leaving 9 bases between them. DNA for the CDR3: TGCAGCGTCTCAGGCCTTGAAGCTTTCTTT. Translating it yields CSVSGLEAFF.

This chain joins TRBV27 and TRBJ2-5; no clear D gene. The CDR3 consists of 16 residues. V dropped 7 bases and J dropped 2 bases, with 20 bases sitting between them. Germline values: CDR1 MNHEY, CDR2 SMNVEV (reference sequence). As DNA, the CDR3 is TGTGCCAGCACCCCCAACGGGCTGGGGAAACAAGAGACCCAGTACTTC. As protein: CASTPNGLGKQETQYF.

By its share, this clonotype is medium-sized. The gene calls are TRBV29-1 and TRBJ2-1, with 12 bases matching TRBD2. Trimming removed 6 bases from V and 5 bases from J; junction bases left unmatched: 14. CDR3 length: 17 amino acids. Per germline, CDR1 SQVTM and CDR2 ANQGSEA. CDR3 loop: CSVGGLAGFNRNNEQFF. The CDR3 DNA is TGCAGCGTAGGTGGACTAGCGGGGTTTAATCGGAACAATGAGCAGTTCTTC.

The chain employs TRBV6-1 and TRBJ2-3; TRBD2 aligns across 8 bases. CDR3 length: 15 amino acids. Germline trimming cut 4 bases from V and 5 bases from J; bases unmatched to any gene: 8. CDR1 and CDR2 (germline): MNHNS, SASEGT. CDR3 region: CASSAETSDLDTQYF. The CDR3 coding sequence is TGTGCCAGCAGTGCCGAGACTAGCGACCTAGATACGCAGTATTTT.

Remarks on this clonotype: Since a much larger clone is just one base distant, this may be a read error. V is TRBV6-5 and J is TRBJ2-1; D possibly uses TRBD1 or TRBD2 (5 bases each). V was shortened by 6 bases and J by 5 bases, with 17 bases between the two germline ends. Germline values: CDR1 MNHEY, CDR2 SVGAGI. The CDR3 sequence is 15 residues long. The CDR3 DNA is TGTGCCAGCAGCCATGGCCCGGGGCGGCACAATGAGCAGTTCTTC. This translates into CASSHGPGRHNEQFF.

This clonotype was recorded a few times. The chain has TRBV7-2 and TRBJ2-1; perhaps TRBD1 as D (6 bases). CDR3 length: 14 amino acids. CDR1 SGHTA and CDR2 FQGNSA come from the germline V gene. V was shortened by 1 base and J by 9 bases, with 13 bases between the two germline ends. The CDR3 spells CASSLVRGLGEQFF. For the CDR3, the DNA is TGTGCCAGCAGCTTAGTAAGGGGGTTGGGTGAGCAGTTCTTC.